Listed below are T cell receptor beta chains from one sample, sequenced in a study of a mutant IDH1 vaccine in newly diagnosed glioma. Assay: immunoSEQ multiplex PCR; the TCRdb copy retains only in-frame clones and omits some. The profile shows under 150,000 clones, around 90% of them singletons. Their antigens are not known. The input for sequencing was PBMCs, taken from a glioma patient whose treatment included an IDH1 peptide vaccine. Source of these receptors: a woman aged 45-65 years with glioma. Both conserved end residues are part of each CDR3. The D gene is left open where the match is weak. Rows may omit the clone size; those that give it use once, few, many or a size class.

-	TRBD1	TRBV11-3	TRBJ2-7	TGTGCCAGCAGCTTGAAGCCGGGACAGAGCTACGAGCAGTACTTC	CASSLKPGQSYEQYF
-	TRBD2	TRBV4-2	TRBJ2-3	TGTGCCAGCAGCCAACCGGGACTAGCGGGTCCTCGGAGGGTGAAAGATACGCAGTATTTT	CASSQPGLAGPRRVKDTQYF
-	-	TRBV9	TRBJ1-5	TGTGCCAGCAGCGTAGAGGGGGATAGCAATCAGCCCCAGCATTTT	CASSVEGDSNQPQHF
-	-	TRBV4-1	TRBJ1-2	TGCGCCAGCAGCCAAGAGTATACGGATGGCTACACCTTC	CASSQEYTDGYTF
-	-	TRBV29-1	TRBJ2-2	TGCAGCGGGGGGCGGGGCGATACACCGGGGGAGCTGTTTTTT	CSGGRGDTPGELFF
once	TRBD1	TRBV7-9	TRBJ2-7	TGTGCCAGCAGACCTCACCCGGGACAGGTCTCCTACGAGCAGTACTTC	CASRPHPGQVSYEQYF
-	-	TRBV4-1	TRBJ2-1	TGCGCCAGCAGCCAAGAGCGGTTAACTGGTGTGAATGAGCAGTTCTTC	CASSQERLTGVNEQFF
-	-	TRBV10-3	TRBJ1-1	TGTGCCATCAGTGAGTCCTCGGACAGCGAAGCTTTCTTT	CAISESSDSEAFF
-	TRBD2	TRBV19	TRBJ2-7	TGTGCCAGTAGTCCAGGACTAGCGGGAGCCTCCTACGAGCAGTACTTC	CASSPGLAGASYEQYF
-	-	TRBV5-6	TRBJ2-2	TGTGCCAGCAGCTGGTGGGCTAACACCGGGGAGCTGTTTTTT	CASSWWANTGELFF
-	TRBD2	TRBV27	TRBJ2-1	TGTGCCAGCAGTCAATCCGGGACTAGAGGTTTCTTC	CASSQSGTRGFF